Shown below are 16 T cell receptor beta chains from a single sample sequenced in a study of shared clonotypes between healthy human individuals (TCRdb year 2020). For the CD8 naive samples, CD45RO-negative cells were positively selected for CCR7, yielding a CD45RA+CCR7+ population from which TemRA cells were excluded. Library creation used the immunoSEQ multiplex PCR assay. TCRdb limited this immuneACCESS table to in-frame rearrangements with V and J called. A share of clones is missing; checked studies link under half to unresolved V genes, and the rest is unexplained. The sample data list under 850,000 clones, and nearly 95% of these were observed just once. 24% of the sample is in the top ten clones. The sequencing sample was made of naive CD8+ T cells sorted from blood. The intended sense of this specimen's cell subset or site label: CD45RA+CCR7+. All receptors derive from a man aged 25-40 years in good health.

The chain couples TRBV5-4 to TRBJ2-7; TRBD1 agrees at 10 bases. Unmatched junction bases numbered 6, after V lost 0 bases and J lost 6 bases. In germline, CDR1 is SGHNT, CDR2 YYREEE (reference sequence). This CDR3 has 15 residues. The CDR3 coding sequence is TGTGCCAGCAGCTTGGGGGACAGGGGACTCCGCGAGCAGTACTTC. Amino acid sequence: CASSLGDRGLREQYF.

This chain links TRBV9 with TRBJ2-2; a possible D gene is TRBD1 (5 bases). The germline CDR1 and CDR2 sequences are SGDLS and YYNGEE. The germline V and J ends were trimmed by 0 bases and 5 bases, with 11 bases remaining between them. This CDR3 spans 15 amino acids. CDR3 DNA sequence: TGTGCCAGCAGCGTAGAAATAAGGGGTACCGGGGAGCTGTTTTTT. Protein product: CASSVEIRGTGELFF.

Points on this clone: Other nucleotide sequences in the sample specify the same CDR3. The gene calls are TRBV27 and TRBJ2-3; unclear D gene. Trimming shortened V by 5 bases and J by 1 base, and 4 bases separated the two germline ends. CDR3 length: 12 residues. Per germline, CDR1 MNHEY and CDR2 SMNVEV (reference sequence). The CDR3 region has the DNA TGTGCCAGCAGTCGCCGCACAGATACGCAGTATTTT. The encoded protein is CASSRRTDTQYF.

This clone was counted a few times. The V and J genes are TRBV7-9 and TRBJ2-1; D call uncertain. The V gene's germline CDR1 is SEHNR and CDR2 FQNEAQ (reference sequence). Trimming removed 4 bases at V and 10 bases at J, with 8 bases between. This CDR3 contains 11 residues. CDR3 sequence reads: CASSSLEEQFF. The CDR3 bases are TGTGCCAGCAGCTCCCTCGAGGAGCAGTTCTTC.

The V and J genes are TRBV7-2 and TRBJ2-1, with TRBD2 identical over 8 bases. The CDR3 loop spans 11 amino acids. Germline V lookup: CDR1 SGHTA, CDR2 FQGNSA. CDR3 sequence reads: CARERGGEQFF. Written as DNA, the CDR3 is TGTGCGAGGGAACGGGGGGGTGAGCAGTTCTTC.

This clone has just a few counts. The rearrangement joins TRBV6-5 to TRBJ2-2; no reliable D call. The V end lost 1 base, the J end lost 6 bases, and 3 bases lay between the germline ends. This CDR3 region has 12 residues. In germline, CDR1 is MNHEY, CDR2 SVGAGI. CDR3 DNA: TGTGCCAGCAGTTACTGGGCCGGGGAGCTGTTTTTT. Its translation is CASSYWAGELFF.

The chain couples TRBV5-6 to TRBJ2-7, with D uncertain. This CDR3 contains 12 residues. V lost 0 bases to trimming and J lost 5 bases, with 6 bases between them. Looked up from germline, CDR1 is SGHDT and CDR2 is YYEEEE. The CDR3 sequence: CASSLELDEQYF. The DNA for the CDR3 is TGTGCCAGCAGCTTGGAGTTGGACGAGCAGTACTTC.

This clone was detected only once. The chain has TRBV28 and TRBJ1-2, with 9 positions matching TRBD1. This CDR3 is 20 amino acids long. V lost 10 bases and J lost 8; bases outside the gene matches: 32. Germline lookup yields CDR1 MDHEN and CDR2 SYDVKM. As DNA, the CDR3 is TGTGCCACGATAACATCGATCCCAAACCATACGGACAGGGGTTTAAGGGGCTACACCTTC. Protein: CATITSIPNHTDRGLRGYTF.

The chain joins TRBV4-3 to TRBJ2-1, with TRBD1 matching 12 bases. Germline-derived CDR1 and CDR2 are LGHNA and YSLEER. The CDR3 is 15 amino acids. With 4 bases clipped from V and 8 bases from J, the junction kept 6 bases outside the gene matches. The CDR3 nucleotides are TGCGCCAGCAGCCCGGGACAGGGGGCGCCATATGAGCAGTTCTTC. The encoded protein is CASSPGQGAPYEQFF.

This clone has just one count. The V call is TRBV21-1, the J call TRBJ2-1. TRBV21-1 constitutes a pseudogene. This CDR3 has 17 residues. In DNA, the CDR3 is TGTGCCAGCAGCACCCCCAGGAGACCTCCAATGGACCATGAGCAGTTCTTC. This gives the protein CASSTPRRPPMDHEQFF.

This chain links TRBV7-8 with TRBJ2-1; 10 bases align to TRBD2. V gave up 5 bases and J gave up 0 bases; unmatched junction bases: 4. Germline lookup yields CDR1 SGHVS and CDR2 FQNEAQ. This CDR3 region has 16 residues. The CDR3 coding sequence is TGTGCCAGCAGCATCCTAGCGGGAGACTCCTACAATGAGCAGTTCTTC. Its protein product is CASSILAGDSYNEQFF.

This chain connects TRBV30 to TRBJ1-5; D gene unclear. The CDR3 contains 14 residues. Germline V lookup: CDR1 GTSNPN, CDR2 SVGIG (reference sequence). The V end was cut by 0 bases, the J end by 0 bases, with 6 bases between. The CDR3 sequence: CAWSVDLSNQPQHF. The CDR3 region has the DNA TGTGCCTGGAGTGTGGACCTTAGCAATCAGCCCCAGCATTTT.

This chain joins TRBV29-1 and TRBJ2-7, with no clear D. The CDR3 covers 13 residues. Trimming took off 3 bases at V and 0 bases at J, with 9 bases between the two ends. Per germline, CDR1 SQVTM and CDR2 ANQGSEA. The CDR3 DNA follows: TGCAGCGTTGACGGCGGAAGCTCCTACGAGCAGTACTTC. Its translation: CSVDGGSSYEQYF.

The rearrangement links TRBV18 to TRBJ2-7; D ambiguous. CDR3 length equals 14 residues. V lost 2 bases, J lost 0 bases, and 8 bases lay in between. Per germline, CDR1 KGHSH and CDR2 LQKENI. Written as DNA, the CDR3 is TGTGCCAGCTCACCAAGCGATAGCTCCTACGAGCAGTACTTC. As protein: CASSPSDSSYEQYF.

This chain joins TRBV4-3 and TRBJ2-7; D is possibly TRBD2 (5 bases). This CDR3 comprises 16 residues. In germline, CDR1 is LGHNA, CDR2 YSLEER. The V end was cut by 0 bases, the J end by 6 bases, with 18 bases between. CDR3 DNA sequence: TGCGCCAGCAGCCAAGATTGGAGCAGAGGGTTGGGCGAGCAGTACTTC. This gives the protein CASSQDWSRGLGEQYF.

This rearrangement joins TRBV5-1 to TRBJ1-1; D is possibly TRBD1 (5 bases). This CDR3 spans 13 amino acids. V was pared by 0 bases and J by 4 bases, with 7 bases between. Germline V CDR1 and CDR2: SGHRS, YFSETQ. DNA for the CDR3: TGCGCCAGCAGCTTGGTAGGGGCCACTGAAGCTTTCTTT. Encoded protein: CASSLVGATEAFF. The full variable domain, completed using reference TRBV5-1 and TRBJ1-1, is KAGVTQTPRYLIKTRGQQVTLSCSPISGHRSVSWYQQTPGQGLQFLFEYFSETQRNKGNFPGRFSGRQFSNSRSEMNVSTLELGDSALYLCASSLVGATEAFFGQGTRLTVV.